This TCR beta chain was profiled in a study of T-cell memory formation after mild COVID-19. Broader study findings: Day 15 to 85 contracting clones showed balanced CD4/CD8; day 15 to 37 expanders favored CD4+. Contracting CD4+ clones lay largely in CM and EM, with CD8+ ones residing in EMRA.

V was clipped by 4 bases and J by 9 bases, with 10 bases between them. Per germline, CDR1 PRHDT and CDR2 FYEKMQ (reference sequence). The CDR3 consists of 12 residues. In TCRdb, the 5' RACE reads were re-called with MiXCR into one record per CDR3 protein. The sample has about 560,000 distinct CDR3 sequences, 17% seen once. This clonotype came up a few times. The antigen remains unidentified. The sequenced sample consisted of PBMCs or a T cell subset sorted from them (not recorded which). This TCR was recovered from an adult woman who had mild COVID-19 (a few samples of this study predate the infection). Cell type and time point are not known. The chain uses TRBV13 and TRBJ2-1, with unresolved D. The CDR3 DNA is TGTGCCAGCAGCTCCTACAGTCGTGAGCAGTTCTTC. Translated: CASSSYSREQFF.